Shown below are 21 T cell receptor beta chains from a single sample sequenced in a study of human thymus T cells. The table came from immunoSEQ multiplex PCR; TCRdb's copy has only in-frame clones and leaves some out. The sample lists about 120,000 clones, around 94% seen once, with roughly 0.024% in the top ten. The study used thymus tissue resected during corrective heart surgery. The sample taken for sequencing was thymus tissue. The receptors derive from a boy under two years old with a congenital heart defect but otherwise immunologically healthy.

This clone was counted only a few times. The chain is built from TRBV7-9 and TRBJ1-1; D gene unclear. Trimming left V 2 bases short and J 3 bases short, with 7 bases between. CDR3 length equals 13 residues. Germline CDR1 SEHNR, CDR2 FQNEAQ (reference sequence). This CDR3 is CASSLTTHTEAFF. CDR3 DNA: TGTGCCAGCAGCTTAACAACCCACACTGAAGCTTTCTTT.

The chain links TRBV20-1 to TRBJ1-2; D gene unclear. This CDR3 contains 11 residues. The germline V gene encodes CDR1 DFQATT and CDR2 SNEGSKA (reference sequence). Trimming took 5 bases from V and 1 from J, leaving 5 bases between them. CDR3 nucleotides: TGCAGTGCTGGGCATAACTATGGCTACACCTTC. Translating it yields CSAGHNYGYTF.

This clone was observed a single time. The chain employs TRBV6-1 and TRBJ2-5; 8 nucleotides line up with TRBD2. Trimming at V came to 4 bases and at J to 5 bases, leaving 9 bases not matched to a gene. Germline V CDR1 and CDR2: MNHNS, SASEGT. The CDR3 extends over 15 amino acids. For the CDR3, the DNA is TGTGCCAGCAGTGGAGAACGGGGGGGCCGGGAGACCCAGTACTTC. Amino acid sequence: CASSGERGGRETQYF.

The DNA for the CDR3 is TGTGCCAGCAGCTTAGTTACGGACTTCCCTTATAATTCACCCCTCCACTTT. It is translated as CASSLVTDFPYNSPLHF. The V and J genes are TRBV11-2 and TRBJ1-6, with D uncertain. CDR1 is SGHAT and CDR2 is FQNNGV in the germline V gene. The CDR3 contains 17 residues. With 1 base removed from V and 4 bases from J, the gap between germline ends came to 14 bases. Using reference TRBV11-2 and TRBJ1-6 for the parts outside the CDR3, the full variable domain is EAGVAQSPRYKIIEKRQSVAFWCNPISGHATLYWYQQILGQGPKLLIQFQNNGVVDDSQLPKDRFSAERLKGVDSTLKIQPAKLEDSAVYLCASSLVTDFPYNSPLHFGNGTRLTVT.

The CDR3 spells CASSPLAGLFF. The CDR3 DNA reads as TGTGCCAGCAGCCCACTCGCAGGGCTGTTTTTT. The V call is TRBV7-9, the J call TRBJ2-2, with D uncertain. V lost 5 bases and J 13 bases, leaving 11 bases between the germline ends. Germline CDR1 SEHNR, CDR2 FQNEAQ (reference sequence). The CDR3 length is 11 residues.

The chain is built from TRBV5-1 and TRBJ2-1; 11 bases are shared with TRBD2. The CDR3 is 15 residues long. Per germline, CDR1 SGHRS and CDR2 YFSETQ. Trimming cost V 1 base and J 6 bases; bases outside gene matches: 3. In nucleotides, the CDR3 is TGCGCCAGCAGCTTGTTCACTAGCGGGGGCAATGAGCAGTTCTTC. Translation gives CASSLFTSGGNEQFF.

This chain links TRBV27 with TRBJ2-3; D unresolved. The CDR3 consists of 13 residues. Trimming left V 5 bases short and J 1 base short, with 7 bases between. In germline, CDR1 is MNHEY, CDR2 SMNVEV (reference sequence). CDR3 sequence: CASSAGGTDTQYF. The CDR3 nucleotides read TGTGCCAGCAGTGCAGGTGGCACAGATACGCAGTATTTT.

The V and J genes are TRBV4-1 and TRBJ1-6; D might be TRBD1 (5 bases). The V gene lost 4 bases and the J gene lost 9 bases, with 7 bases spanning the gap. Germline assignment: CDR1 MGHRA and CDR2 YSYEKL. The CDR3 consists of 12 residues. The CDR3 region is CASSLQGSPLHF. The DNA for the CDR3 is TGCGCCAGCAGCCTGCAGGGTTCACCCCTCCACTTT.

The chain recombines TRBV2 with TRBJ2-5; 13 bases map to TRBD2. V lost 6 bases, J lost 7 bases, and 8 bases stayed unmatched. Germline V gene data show CDR1 as SNHLY and CDR2 as FYNNEI. The CDR3 loop spans 15 amino acids. The CDR3 is CASRGTSGEKRTQYF. In nucleotides, the CDR3 is TGTGCCAGCAGAGGGACTAGCGGGGAGAAGCGGACCCAGTACTTC. Looking up the rest from reference TRBV2 and TRBJ2-5 gives the full variable domain: EPEVTQTPSHQVTQMGQEVILRCVPISNHLYFYWYRQILGQKVEFLVSFYNNEISEKSEIFDDQFSVERPDGSNFTLKIRSTKLEDSAMYFCASRGTSGEKRTQYFGPGTRLLVL.

The gene calls are TRBV6-6 and TRBJ1-4; D remains ambiguous. Per the germline V gene, CDR1 is MNHNY and CDR2 is SVGAGI (reference sequence). The CDR3 is 15 residues long. Trimming shortened V by 1 base and J by 8 bases, and 14 bases separated the two germline ends. This CDR3 is CASSYFDRIKEKLFF. The CDR3 nucleotides read TGTGCCAGCAGTTACTTCGACCGGATAAAGGAAAAACTGTTTTTT.

The chain employs TRBV7-2 and TRBJ1-2; 10 bases map to TRBD1. Trimming removed 6 bases from V and 1 base from J; junction bases left unmatched: 5. The CDR3 length is 15 residues. Germline CDR1 reads SGHTA; CDR2 reads FQGNSA. As DNA, the CDR3 is TGTGCCAGCAGTTGGACAGGGGGGGTTAACTATGGCTACACCTTC. Its translation: CASSWTGGVNYGYTF.

J is TRBJ2-7 and V is TRBV28; 7 bases line up with TRBD1. V lost 6 bases to trimming and J lost 8 bases; unmatched junction nucleotides: 10. The CDR3 has 13 amino acids. Looked up from germline, CDR1 is MDHEN and CDR2 is SYDVKM. CDR3 loop: CASSNRQGVKQYF. CDR3 bases: TGTGCCAGCAGCAACCGACAGGGTGTGAAGCAGTACTTC.

The chain combines TRBV10-1 with TRBJ2-2, with D tentatively TRBD1 (6 bases). There are 13 residues in the CDR3. The ends were cut back, 7 bases at V and 9 bases at J, with 15 bases in the middle. Germline V gene sequence: CDR1 WNHNN, CDR2 SYGVQD (reference sequence). DNA for the CDR3: TGCGCCAGCATGGGTCTTCAGGGGCGGGAGCTGTTTTTT. This translates into CASMGLQGRELFF.

The V gene is TRBV28, the J gene TRBJ2-3; D is uncertain. The length of the CDR3 is 12 residues. Germline lookup yields CDR1 MDHEN and CDR2 SYDVKM. V lost 6 bases and J 2 bases, leaving 6 bases between the germline ends. CDR3 nucleotides: TGTGCCAGCAGGACCCCCACAGATACGCAGTATTTT. It codes for CASRTPTDTQYF. Full variable domain (outside the CDR3, taken from reference TRBV28 and TRBJ2-3): DVKVTQSSRYLVKRTGEKVFLECVQDMDHENMFWYRQDPGLGLRLIYFSYDVKMKEKGDIPEGYSVSREKKERFSLILESASTNQTSMYLCASRTPTDTQYFGPGTRLTVL.

CDR3 bases: TGTGCCAGCCAGCGGGGGAAAGAGCAGTTCTTC. Protein sequence: CASQRGKEQFF. This sequence joins TRBV2 and TRBJ2-1, with 8 bases lining up with TRBD2. Germline values: CDR1 SNHLY, CDR2 FYNNEI. The CDR3 sequence is 11 residues long. J gave up 10 bases and V 8 bases, and 4 bases lay outside the gene matches.

This sequence joins TRBV11-2 and TRBJ2-5, with 14 bases aligning to TRBD2. This CDR3 has 16 amino acids. Germline V gene lookup returns CDR1 SGHAT and CDR2 FQNNGV. V lost 4 bases, J lost 5 bases, and 6 bases stayed unmatched. The CDR3, as DNA: TGTGCCAGCAGCTCAGGACTAGCGGGGGGCCGGGAGACCCAGTACTTC. This gives the protein CASSSGLAGGRETQYF.

This clone has only one observation. This CDR3 is CASQGYTGELFF. CDR3 nucleotides: TGTGCCAGCCAGGGGTACACCGGGGAGCTGTTTTTT. The V and J genes are TRBV28 and TRBJ2-2; TRBD1 might be the D (6 bases). CDR1 is MDHEN, CDR2 SYDVKM, per germline. This CDR3 is built from 12 residues. Trimming pared 8 bases from V and 3 bases from J, leaving 7 bases between.

V and J are TRBV19 and TRBJ2-5; TRBD2 matches at 8 bases. Germline V CDR1 and CDR2: LNHDA, SQIVND (reference sequence). V was pared by 5 bases and J by 3 bases, with 14 bases of the junction left unmatched. This CDR3 is 17 amino acids long. CDR3 coding DNA: TGTGCCAGTAGTCCCCTCCGGGGGGGGCACAAAGAAGAGACCCAGTACTTC. It translates to CASSPLRGGHKEETQYF.

The chain employs TRBV6-1 and TRBJ1-1; the match to TRBD1 covers 9 bases. CDR1 and CDR2 from the germline V gene are MNHNS and SASEGT. This CDR3 spans 14 amino acids. J lost 5 bases, V lost 5 bases, and 6 bases had no gene match. CDR3: CASSCGDRGTEAFF. In DNA form, the CDR3 reads TGTGCCAGCAGTTGTGGAGACAGGGGGACTGAAGCTTTCTTT.

The V and J genes are TRBV10-3 and TRBJ1-6, with 9 bases fitting TRBD1. With V trimmed by 2 bases and J by 8 bases, 4 bases remained unmatched. The CDR3 is made up of 15 amino acids. Germline V gene data show CDR1 as ENHRY and CDR2 as SYGVKD. The CDR3 DNA reads TGTGCCATCAGTGAGCCGGGACAGGGCCATTCACCCCTCCACTTT. Amino acid sequence: CAISEPGQGHSPLHF.

The rearrangement links TRBV6-1 to TRBJ2-5, with D possibly being TRBD1 (5 bases). Germline V gene lookup returns CDR1 MNHNS and CDR2 SASEGT. The CDR3 has 15 residues. Trimming cost V 8 bases and J 4 bases, with 20 bases left between them. The CDR3: CASRKDKGRGETQYF. The CDR3 bases are TGTGCCAGCCGGAAAGACAAGGGGCGCGGAGAGACCCAGTACTTC.